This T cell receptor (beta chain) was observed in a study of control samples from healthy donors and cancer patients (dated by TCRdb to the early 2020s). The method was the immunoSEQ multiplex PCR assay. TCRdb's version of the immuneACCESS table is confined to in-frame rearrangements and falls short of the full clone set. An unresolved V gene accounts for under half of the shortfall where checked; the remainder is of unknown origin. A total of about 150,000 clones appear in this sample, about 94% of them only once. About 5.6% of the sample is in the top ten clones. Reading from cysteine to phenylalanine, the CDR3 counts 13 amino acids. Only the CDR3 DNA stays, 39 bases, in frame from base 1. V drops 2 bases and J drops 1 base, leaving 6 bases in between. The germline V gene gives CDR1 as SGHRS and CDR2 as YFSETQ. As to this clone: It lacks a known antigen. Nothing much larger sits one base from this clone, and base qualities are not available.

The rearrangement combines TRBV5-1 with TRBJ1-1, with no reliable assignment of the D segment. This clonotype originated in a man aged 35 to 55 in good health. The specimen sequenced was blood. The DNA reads TGCGCCAGCAGCTTAGACCCGAACACTGAAGCTTTCTTT. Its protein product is CASSLDPNTEAFF.